This TCR beta chain was observed in a study of blood T cell repertoires in COVID-19. Across the whole study: Italy, Spain and the United States were the sources of the convalescent and acute COVID-19 samples. PBMCs, B-cell-depleted T cells, or T cells were the source of the cDNA or gDNA that made up the material.

As processed by the authors: Estimated nucleated cell counts came from reference gene primer amplification. Clones were sequenced by immunoSEQ multiplex PCR, and TCRdb holds only the in-frame ones, with some missing. D and trimming were read from the DNA, whereas the V and J calls and clone size are those reported in that table. The sample lists 100,000 to 150,000 clones, roughly nine tenths occurring once. This CDR3 is built from 15 residues. Germline lookup yields CDR1 SGHTA and CDR2 FQGTGA. V lost 3 bases and J 1 base, leaving 12 bases between the germline ends. This clone was detected only a few times.

Sequenced input: peripheral blood. The chain joins TRBV7-3 to TRBJ1-2; a weak D match, TRBD1 (5 bases). The source of this sequence is a man aged 65 to 85 who had recovered from COVID-19. Written as DNA, the CDR3 is TGTGCCAGCAGCTTCGGGAGGGGTGGTAACTATGGCTACACCTTC. Translation: CASSFGRGGNYGYTF.